These 3 T cell receptor beta chains originate from one sample sequenced in a study of CXCR3-negative and CXCR3-positive naive CD8 T cells. Findings and limits, study-wide: CXCR3-positive naive cells carried more hydrophobic TRB CDR3s than CXCR3-negative ones.

Each TRB cDNA library was prepared by 5' RACE (with UMI labels). For each CDR3 protein, TCRdb gives one entry from its re-call of the 5' RACE reads, without DNA. The sample includes more than 100,000 distinct CDR3 sequences. No cognate antigen is known for these TCRs. Sequencing was carried out using naive CXCR3+ CD8+ T cells from blood. Described subset: CD45RO-CCR7+CD27+CD95- naive CD8+ T cells expressing CXCR3 (TNR3+). The source is a human donor in good health. Some clones in this sample may be carry-over from other donors' samples.

The rearrangement uses TRBV12-3 or TRBV12-4 and TRBJ2-3; lacking DNA, the TRBD1 call made by TCRdb goes unchecked. The CDR3 is 16 residues long. CDR3 loop: CASSLSSVPPPDTQYF.

The V and J genes are TRBV11-2 and TRBJ2-2. The CDR3 length is 16 residues. The germline gives CDR1 SGHAT, CDR2 FQNNGV. CDR3 protein: CASSLIGQLNTGELFF. The variable domain in full, with the rest retrieved from reference TRBV11-2 and TRBJ2-2, is EAGVAQSPRYKIIEKRQSVAFWCNPISGHATLYWYQQILGQGPKLLIQFQNNGVVDDSQLPKDRFSAERLKGVDSTLKIQPAKLEDSAVYLCASSLIGQLNTGELFFGEGSRLTVL.

This chain connects TRBV21-1 to TRBJ2-4; TCRdb selects TRBD2, and the lack of DNA leaves this call unchecked. TRBV21-1 is a recognized pseudogene. The CDR3 totals 17 residues. CDR3 loop: CASSKDRGLATKNIQYF.